This T cell receptor (beta chain) appears in the sequencing data of a study of blood T cell repertoires in COVID-19. About the study: Sample material is recorded as cDNA or gDNA derived from T cells, B-cell-depleted T cells, or PBMCs.

V lost 0 bases and J lost 6, with 10 bases in between. This CDR3 region has 13 residues. Germline loops: CDR1 SGHNT, CDR2 YYREEE (reference sequence). Sequencing used immunoSEQ multiplex PCR; TCRdb keeps in-frame clones, though not all of them. Of about 400,000 clones in the sample, approximately 91% are singletons; the top ten hold over 2%. The chain combines TRBV5-4 with TRBJ2-7, with D possibly being TRBD1 (6 bases). Sequenced sample: PBMCs or T cells enriched from blood (not recorded which). This receptor was obtained from a woman in her 40s with acute COVID-19. CDR3 sequence reads: CASSLDRALEQYF. The CDR3 DNA follows: TGTGCCAGCAGCTTGGACAGGGCCCTCGAGCAGTACTTC.